A selection of T cell receptor beta chains follows, all from one sample in a study of blood T cell repertoires in COVID-19. TCRdb keeps only in-frame clones here, not all; method: immunoSEQ multiplex PCR. The sample carries roughly 200,000 clones, around nine tenths recorded once. Specimen: peripheral blood. The source of these receptors is a middle-aged man with active or convalescent COVID-19. Both conserved end residues are part of each CDR3. A D gene is named only where the DNA matches it firmly. Where a row states a size, it is once, few, many or the class of an expanded clone; other rows omit it.

D gene: .; CDR3 length: 12; J gene: TRBJ1-2; V gene: TRBV18; clone size: once; CDR3 protein: CASSTNRDGYTF; CDR3 DNA: TGTGCCAGCTCAACTAACAGGGATGGCTACACCTTC
D gene: .; CDR3 length: 14; J gene: TRBJ2-3; V gene: TRBV15; clone size: .; CDR3 protein: CATSSPGPRDTQYF; CDR3 DNA: TGTGCCACCAGCAGCCCTGGGCCAAGAGATACGCAGTATTTT
D gene: .; CDR3 length: 14; J gene: TRBJ2-5; V gene: TRBV2; clone size: .; CDR3 protein: CASSVGGVGETQYF; CDR3 DNA: TGTGCCAGCAGTGTTGGGGGCGTGGGGGAGACCCAGTACTTC
D gene: TRBD1; CDR3 length: 14; J gene: TRBJ1-6; V gene: TRBV27; clone size: .; CDR3 protein: CASTGTGLNSPLHF; CDR3 DNA: TGTGCCAGCACCGGGACAGGTCTTAATTCACCCCTCCACTTT
D gene: TRBD2; CDR3 length: 14; J gene: TRBJ2-3; V gene: TRBV24-1; clone size: .; CDR3 protein: CASGTSSGGGTQYF; CDR3 DNA: TGTGCCAGCGGGACTAGCTCGGGGGGAGGTACGCAGTATTTT
D gene: .; CDR3 length: 13; J gene: TRBJ1-2; V gene: TRBV23-1; clone size: .; CDR3 protein: CAGEDSPNYGYTF; CDR3 DNA: TGCGCGGGAGAGGACAGTCCTAACTATGGCTACACCTTC
D gene: TRBD1; CDR3 length: 16; J gene: TRBJ1-5; V gene: TRBV6-6; clone size: .; CDR3 protein: CASSQPDRADDQPQHF; CDR3 DNA: TGTGCCAGCAGTCAACCCGACAGGGCAGACGATCAGCCCCAGCATTTT
D gene: TRBD2; CDR3 length: 14; J gene: TRBJ2-5; V gene: TRBV28; clone size: .; CDR3 protein: CASSLGGTGETQYF; CDR3 DNA: TGTGCCAGCAGTTTGGGGGGGACTGGAGAGACCCAGTACTTC
D gene: .; CDR3 length: 16; J gene: TRBJ2-7; V gene: TRBV2; clone size: .; CDR3 protein: CASRPQPGTNSYEQYF; CDR3 DNA: TGTGCCAGCAGGCCCCAACCCGGGACAAACTCCTACGAGCAGTACTTC
D gene: TRBD1; CDR3 length: 14; J gene: TRBJ2-1; V gene: TRBV18; clone size: .; CDR3 protein: CASSPGQGGNEQFF; CDR3 DNA: TGTGCCAGCTCACCGGGACAGGGTGGGAATGAGCAGTTCTTC
D gene: .; CDR3 length: 16; J gene: TRBJ2-6; V gene: TRBV15; clone size: .; CDR3 protein: CATSRVSRVGANVLTF; CDR3 DNA: TGTGCCACCAGCAGAGTGAGCAGGGTTGGGGCCAACGTCCTGACTTTC
D gene: .; CDR3 length: 12; J gene: TRBJ2-1; V gene: TRBV3-1/TRBV3-2; clone size: once; CDR3 protein: CASSQSENEQFF; CDR3 DNA: TGTGCCAGCAGCCAAAGCGAGAATGAGCAGTTCTTC
D gene: .; CDR3 length: 14; J gene: TRBJ2-7; V gene: TRBV5-6; clone size: .; CDR3 protein: CASSLGQGIHEQYF; CDR3 DNA: TGTGCCAGCAGCTTGGGGCAGGGGATCCACGAGCAGTACTTC
D gene: TRBD1; CDR3 length: 16; J gene: TRBJ2-3; V gene: TRBV10-3; clone size: .; CDR3 protein: CAITVTGQGLPDTQYF; CDR3 DNA: TGTGCCATCACAGTGACGGGACAGGGACTCCCAGATACGCAGTATTTT
D gene: .; CDR3 length: 14; J gene: TRBJ1-2; V gene: TRBV7-9; clone size: .; CDR3 protein: CASSFDEPAYGYTF; CDR3 DNA: TGTGCCAGCAGCTTCGATGAGCCCGCCTATGGCTACACCTTC
D gene: .; CDR3 length: 15; J gene: TRBJ2-7; V gene: TRBV7-2; clone size: once; CDR3 protein: CASSLVVIARGEQYF; CDR3 DNA: TGTGCCAGCAGCTTAGTAGTCATAGCTCGGGGCGAGCAGTACTTC
D gene: .; CDR3 length: 13; J gene: TRBJ2-1; V gene: TRBV5-4; clone size: .; CDR3 protein: CASSLSGGDEQFF; CDR3 DNA: TGTGCCAGCAGCTTATCGGGGGGCGATGAGCAGTTCTTC
D gene: .; CDR3 length: 16; J gene: TRBJ1-1; V gene: TRBV5-4; clone size: .; CDR3 protein: CASSLDQLRGSTEAFF; CDR3 DNA: TGTGCCAGCAGCTTGGACCAACTCAGGGGTAGTACTGAAGCTTTCTTT
D gene: .; CDR3 length: 15; J gene: TRBJ1-5; V gene: TRBV7-2; clone size: .; CDR3 protein: CASRTQGQVSQPQHF; CDR3 DNA: TGTGCCAGCAGAACCCAGGGGCAGGTCAGTCAGCCCCAGCATTTT
D gene: .; CDR3 length: 14; J gene: TRBJ2-3; V gene: TRBV5-1; clone size: .; CDR3 protein: CASFTGLVTDTQYF; CDR3 DNA: TGCGCCAGTTTTACAGGGTTAGTAACAGATACGCAGTATTTT
D gene: .; CDR3 length: 15; J gene: TRBJ1-6; V gene: TRBV7-2; clone size: .; CDR3 protein: CASSLEDRNNSPLHF; CDR3 DNA: TGTGCCAGCAGCTTAGAGGACAGAAATAATTCACCCCTCCACTTT
D gene: .; CDR3 length: 11; J gene: TRBJ2-7; V gene: TRBV28; clone size: .; CDR3 protein: CASSGGFEQYF; CDR3 DNA: TGTGCCAGCTCAGGAGGGTTCGAGCAGTACTTC
D gene: .; CDR3 length: 15; J gene: TRBJ1-1; V gene: TRBV10-3; clone size: .; CDR3 protein: CAISESQARNTEAFF; CDR3 DNA: TGTGCCATCAGTGAGTCCCAGGCGAGGAACACTGAAGCTTTCTTT